This paragraph covers one T cell receptor (beta chain) sequence. The data belong to a study of blood T cell repertoires in COVID-19. Study-level background: Samples taken during acute and convalescent COVID-19 were collected in the United States, Italy and Spain.

The CDR3 runs to 14 residues. Germline CDR1 and CDR2: SGHRS and YFSETQ. V lost 0 bases and J lost 10, with 11 bases in between. Clones were sequenced by immunoSEQ multiplex PCR, and TCRdb holds only the in-frame ones, with some missing. The table shows some 90,000 clones, with about nine tenths occurring only once. The sequenced sample was peripheral blood. J is TRBJ1-6 and V is TRBV5-1; a weak D match, TRBD1 (5 bases). This clonotype was obtained from a man aged 45 to 65 with acute or convalescent COVID-19. Here the CDR3 DNA reads TGCGCCAGCAGCTTGGGCGGGGGAGGGTCACCCCTCCACTTT. Translation: CASSLGGGGSPLHF.